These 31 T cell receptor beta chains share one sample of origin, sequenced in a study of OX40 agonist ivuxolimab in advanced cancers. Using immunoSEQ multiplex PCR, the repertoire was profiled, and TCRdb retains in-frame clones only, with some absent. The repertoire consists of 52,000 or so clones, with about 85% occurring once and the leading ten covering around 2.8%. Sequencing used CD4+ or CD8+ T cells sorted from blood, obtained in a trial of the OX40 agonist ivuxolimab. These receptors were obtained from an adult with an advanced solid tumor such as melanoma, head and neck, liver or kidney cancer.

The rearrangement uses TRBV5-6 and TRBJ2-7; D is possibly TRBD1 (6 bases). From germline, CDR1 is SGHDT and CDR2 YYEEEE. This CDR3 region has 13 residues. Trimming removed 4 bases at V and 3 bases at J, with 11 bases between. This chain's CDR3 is CASSRPGHYEQYF. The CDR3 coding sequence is TGTGCCAGCAGCCGGCCGGGACACTACGAGCAGTACTTC.

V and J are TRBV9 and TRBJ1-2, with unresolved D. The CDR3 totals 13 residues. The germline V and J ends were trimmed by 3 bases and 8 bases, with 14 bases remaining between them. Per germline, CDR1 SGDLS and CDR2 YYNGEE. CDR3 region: CASSGNREYGYTF. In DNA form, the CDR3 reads TGTGCCAGCAGCGGAAACCGGGAATACGGCTACACCTTC.

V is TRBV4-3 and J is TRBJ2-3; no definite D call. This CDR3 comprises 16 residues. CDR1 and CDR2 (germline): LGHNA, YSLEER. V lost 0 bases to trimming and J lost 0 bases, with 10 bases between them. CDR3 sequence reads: CASSQDLRRSTDTQYF. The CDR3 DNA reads TGCGCCAGCAGCCAAGACTTGCGGCGCAGCACAGATACGCAGTATTTT.

The CDR3 DNA is TGCGCCAGCAGTGAGTTCCGGTACCAAGAGACCCAGTACTTC. Its protein product is CASSEFRYQETQYF. The chain uses TRBV10-2 and TRBJ2-5; D is unclear. With 1 base removed from V and 0 bases from J, the gap between germline ends came to 6 bases. This CDR3 is 14 amino acids long. Germline V gives CDR1 WSHSY, CDR2 SAAADI.

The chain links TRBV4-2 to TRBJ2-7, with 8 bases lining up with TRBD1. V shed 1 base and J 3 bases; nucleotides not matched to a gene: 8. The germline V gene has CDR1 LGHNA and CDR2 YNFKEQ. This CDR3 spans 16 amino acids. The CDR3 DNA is TGTGCCAGCAGCCAAGGGCCCGGGACAGGATTCTACGAGCAGTACTTC. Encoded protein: CASSQGPGTGFYEQYF.

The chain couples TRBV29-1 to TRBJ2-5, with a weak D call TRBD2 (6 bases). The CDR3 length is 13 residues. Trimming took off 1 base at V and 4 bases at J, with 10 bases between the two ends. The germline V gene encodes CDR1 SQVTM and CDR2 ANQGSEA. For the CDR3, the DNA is TGCAGCGTTGAAGGACTAGTCAGAGAGACCCAGTACTTC. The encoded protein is CSVEGLVRETQYF.

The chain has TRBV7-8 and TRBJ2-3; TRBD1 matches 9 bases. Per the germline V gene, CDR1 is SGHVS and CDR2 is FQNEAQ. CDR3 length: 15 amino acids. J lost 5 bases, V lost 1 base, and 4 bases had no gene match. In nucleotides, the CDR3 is TGTGCCAGCAGCTTAGGGGGACAGGGCGGAGATACGCAGTATTTT. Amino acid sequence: CASSLGGQGGDTQYF. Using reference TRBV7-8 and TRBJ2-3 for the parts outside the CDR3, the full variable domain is GAGVSQSPRYKVAKRGQDVALRCDPISGHVSLFWYQQALGQGPEFLTYFQNEAQLDKSGLPSDRFFAERPEGSVSTLKIQRTQQEDSAVYLCASSLGGQGGDTQYFGPGTRLTVL.

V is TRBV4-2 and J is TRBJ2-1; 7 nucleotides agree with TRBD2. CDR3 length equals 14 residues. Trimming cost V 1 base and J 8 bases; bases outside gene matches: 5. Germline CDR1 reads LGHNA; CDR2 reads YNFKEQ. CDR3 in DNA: TGTGCCAGCAGCCAAGGAGGGAGGGAGGATGAGCAGTTCTTC. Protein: CASSQGGREDEQFF.

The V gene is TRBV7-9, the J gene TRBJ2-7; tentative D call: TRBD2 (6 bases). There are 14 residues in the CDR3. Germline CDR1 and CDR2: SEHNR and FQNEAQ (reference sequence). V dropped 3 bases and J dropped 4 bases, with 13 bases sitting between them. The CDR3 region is CASSFGAGPYEQYF. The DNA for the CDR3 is TGTGCCAGCAGCTTCGGGGCGGGACCTTACGAGCAGTACTTC.

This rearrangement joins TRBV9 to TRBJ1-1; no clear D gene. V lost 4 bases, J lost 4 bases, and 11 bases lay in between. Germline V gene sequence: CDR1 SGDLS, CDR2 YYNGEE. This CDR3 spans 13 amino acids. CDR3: CASSRGLGTEAFF. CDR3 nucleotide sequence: TGTGCCAGCAGCCGAGGTCTGGGCACTGAAGCTTTCTTT.

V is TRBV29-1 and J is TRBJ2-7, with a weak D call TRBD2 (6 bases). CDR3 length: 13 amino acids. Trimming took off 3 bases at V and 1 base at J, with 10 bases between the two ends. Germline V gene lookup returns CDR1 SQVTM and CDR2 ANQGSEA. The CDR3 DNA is TGCAGCGTTGACACCGGGAGATCCTACGAGCAGTACTTC. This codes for CSVDTGRSYEQYF.

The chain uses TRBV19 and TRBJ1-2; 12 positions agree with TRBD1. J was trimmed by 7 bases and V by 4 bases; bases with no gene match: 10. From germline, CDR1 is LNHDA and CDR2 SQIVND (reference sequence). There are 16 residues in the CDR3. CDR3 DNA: TGTGCCAGTAGTAAGGCCGGGGACAGGGGGCGAGGTGGCTACACCTTC. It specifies CASSKAGDRGRGGYTF.

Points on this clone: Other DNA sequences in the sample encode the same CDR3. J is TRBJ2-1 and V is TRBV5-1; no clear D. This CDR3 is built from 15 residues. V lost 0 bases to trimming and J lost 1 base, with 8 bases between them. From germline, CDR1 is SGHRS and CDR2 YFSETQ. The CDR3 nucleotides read TGCGCCAGCAGCTTGGCCTCCGGGTCCTACAATGAGCAGTTCTTC. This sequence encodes CASSLASGSYNEQFF. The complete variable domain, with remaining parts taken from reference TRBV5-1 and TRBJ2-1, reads KAGVTQTPRYLIKTRGQQVTLSCSPISGHRSVSWYQQTPGQGLQFLFEYFSETQRNKGNFPGRFSGRQFSNSRSEMNVSTLELGDSALYLCASSLASGSYNEQFFGPGTRLTVL.

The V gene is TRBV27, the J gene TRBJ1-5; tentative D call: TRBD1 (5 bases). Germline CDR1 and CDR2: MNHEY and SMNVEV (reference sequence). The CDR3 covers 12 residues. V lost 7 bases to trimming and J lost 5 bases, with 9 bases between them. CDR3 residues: CASTGLHQPQHF. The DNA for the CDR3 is TGTGCCAGCACAGGGCTCCATCAGCCCCAGCATTTT.

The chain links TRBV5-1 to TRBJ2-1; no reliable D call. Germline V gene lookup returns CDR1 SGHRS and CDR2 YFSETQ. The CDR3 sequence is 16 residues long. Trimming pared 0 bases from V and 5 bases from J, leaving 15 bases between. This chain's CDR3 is CASSLDLVAANNEQFF. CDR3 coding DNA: TGCGCCAGCAGCTTGGATCTGGTGGCGGCTAACAATGAGCAGTTCTTC.

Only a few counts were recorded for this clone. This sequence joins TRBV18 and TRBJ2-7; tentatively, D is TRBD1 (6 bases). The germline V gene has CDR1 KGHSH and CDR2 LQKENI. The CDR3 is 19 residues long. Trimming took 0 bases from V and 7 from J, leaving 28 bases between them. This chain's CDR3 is CASSPPVHRAFSHPSEQYF. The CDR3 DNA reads TGTGCCAGCTCACCACCAGTCCACAGGGCCTTTTCCCACCCTAGTGAGCAGTACTTC.

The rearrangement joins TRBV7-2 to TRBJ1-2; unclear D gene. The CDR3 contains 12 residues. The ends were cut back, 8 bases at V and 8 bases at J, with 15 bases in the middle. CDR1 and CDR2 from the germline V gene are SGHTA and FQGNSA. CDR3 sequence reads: CASGVLLGGYTF. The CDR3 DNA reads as TGTGCCAGCGGGGTACTCCTTGGCGGCTACACCTTC.

CDR3 DNA sequence: TGTGCCAGCAGTTACTCTTCCAGCGGGAGCTACGAGCAGTACTTC. It encodes CASSYSSSGSYEQYF. The V and J genes are TRBV6-5 and TRBJ2-7; 8 bases are shared with TRBD2. There are 15 residues in the CDR3. V lost 0 bases to trimming and J lost 3 bases; unmatched junction nucleotides: 4. The germline gives CDR1 MNHEY, CDR2 SVGAGI.

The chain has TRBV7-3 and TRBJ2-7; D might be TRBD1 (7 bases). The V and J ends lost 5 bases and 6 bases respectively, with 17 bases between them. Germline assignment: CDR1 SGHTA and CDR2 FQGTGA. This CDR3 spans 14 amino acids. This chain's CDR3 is CASSRGDRAGEQYF. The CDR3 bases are TGTGCCAGCAGCCGAGGGGACAGAGCGGGCGAGCAGTACTTC.

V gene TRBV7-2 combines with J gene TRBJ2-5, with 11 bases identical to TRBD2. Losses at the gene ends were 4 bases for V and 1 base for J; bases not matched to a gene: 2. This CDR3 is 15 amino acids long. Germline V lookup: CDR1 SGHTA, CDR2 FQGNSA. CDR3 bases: TGTGCCAGCAGCTCCCTAGCGGGAGGCCAAGAGACCCAGTACTTC. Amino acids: CASSSLAGGQETQYF.

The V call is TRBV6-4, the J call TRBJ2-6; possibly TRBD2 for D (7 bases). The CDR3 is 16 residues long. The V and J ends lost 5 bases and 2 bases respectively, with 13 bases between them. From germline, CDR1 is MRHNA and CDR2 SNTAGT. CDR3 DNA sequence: TGTGCCAGCAGTAAAGGGGGGGCCACTGGGGCCAACGTCCTGACTTTC. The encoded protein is CASSKGGATGANVLTF.

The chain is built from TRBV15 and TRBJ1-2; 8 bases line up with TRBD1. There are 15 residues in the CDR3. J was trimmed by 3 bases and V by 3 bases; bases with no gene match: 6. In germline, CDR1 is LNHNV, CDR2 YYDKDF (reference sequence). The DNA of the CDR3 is TGTGCCACCAGCAGCCCGGACAGGGTCTACTATGGCTACACCTTC. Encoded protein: CATSSPDRVYYGYTF.

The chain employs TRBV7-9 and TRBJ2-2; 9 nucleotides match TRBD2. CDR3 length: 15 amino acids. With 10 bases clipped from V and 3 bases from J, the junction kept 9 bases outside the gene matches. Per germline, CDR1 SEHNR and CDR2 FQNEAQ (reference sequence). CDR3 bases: TGTGCCATAGGACTAGCGAGTCTGGACACCGGGGAGCTGTTTTTT. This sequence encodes CAIGLASLDTGELFF. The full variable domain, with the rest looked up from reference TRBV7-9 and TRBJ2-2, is DTGVSQNPRHKITKRGQNVTFRCDPISEHNRLYWYRQTLGQGPEFLTYFQNEAQLEKSRLLSDRFSAERPKGSFSTLEIQRTEQGDSAMYLCAIGLASLDTGELFFGEGSRLTVL.

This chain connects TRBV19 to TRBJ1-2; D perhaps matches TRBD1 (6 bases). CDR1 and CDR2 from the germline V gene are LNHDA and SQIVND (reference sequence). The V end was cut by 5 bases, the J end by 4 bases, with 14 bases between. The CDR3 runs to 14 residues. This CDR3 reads CASSPRQVVYGYTF. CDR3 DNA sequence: TGTGCCAGTAGTCCCAGACAGGTCGTCTATGGCTACACCTTC.

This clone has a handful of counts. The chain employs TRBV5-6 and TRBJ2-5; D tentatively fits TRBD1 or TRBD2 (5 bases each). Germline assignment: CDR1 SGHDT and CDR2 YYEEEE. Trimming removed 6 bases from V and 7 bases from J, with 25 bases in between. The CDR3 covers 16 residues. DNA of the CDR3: TGTGCCAGCACCCCCCAGGGAGTGGCTCTCTCTGGGACCCAGTACTTC. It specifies CASTPQGVALSGTQYF.

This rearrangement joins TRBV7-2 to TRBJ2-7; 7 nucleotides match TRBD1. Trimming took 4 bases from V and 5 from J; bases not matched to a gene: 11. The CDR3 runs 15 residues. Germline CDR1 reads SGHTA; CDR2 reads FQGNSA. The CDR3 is CASSSPQGNRHEQYF. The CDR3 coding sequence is TGTGCCAGCAGCTCTCCACAGGGGAATCGCCACGAGCAGTACTTC.

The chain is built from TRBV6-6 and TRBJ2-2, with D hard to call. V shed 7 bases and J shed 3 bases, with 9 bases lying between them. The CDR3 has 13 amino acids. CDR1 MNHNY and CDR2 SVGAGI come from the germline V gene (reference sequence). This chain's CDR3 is CASTSVYTGELFF. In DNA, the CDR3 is TGTGCCAGCACCTCGGTATACACCGGGGAGCTGTTTTTT.

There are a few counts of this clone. The CDR3 DNA reads TGCGCCAGCAGCCAAGATGTCACAGGGGGCTTCTACGAGCAGTACTTC. It encodes CASSQDVTGGFYEQYF. This chain uses TRBV4-3 with TRBJ2-7; the match to TRBD1 covers 9 bases. The CDR3 consists of 16 residues. From germline, CDR1 is LGHNA and CDR2 YSLEER. V was pared by 0 bases and J by 3 bases, with 6 bases of the junction left unmatched.

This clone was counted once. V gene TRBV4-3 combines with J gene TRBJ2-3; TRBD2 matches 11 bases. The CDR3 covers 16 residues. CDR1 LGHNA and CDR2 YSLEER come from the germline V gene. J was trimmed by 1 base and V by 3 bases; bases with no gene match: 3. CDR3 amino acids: CASSHPTSGGTDTQYF. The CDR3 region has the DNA TGCGCCAGCAGCCACCCGACTAGCGGGGGCACAGATACGCAGTATTTT.

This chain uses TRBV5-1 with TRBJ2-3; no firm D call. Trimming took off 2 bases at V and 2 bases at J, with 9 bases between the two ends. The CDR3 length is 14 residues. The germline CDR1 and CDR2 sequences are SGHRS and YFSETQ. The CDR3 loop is CASSFSGNTDTQYF. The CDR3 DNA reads TGCGCCAGCAGCTTTAGTGGTAACACAGATACGCAGTATTTT.

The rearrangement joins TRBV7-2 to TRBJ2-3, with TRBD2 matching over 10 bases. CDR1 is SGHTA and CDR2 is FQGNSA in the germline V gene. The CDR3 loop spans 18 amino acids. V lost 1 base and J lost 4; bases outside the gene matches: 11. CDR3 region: CASSLGRASGRAPDTQYF. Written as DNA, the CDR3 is TGTGCCAGCAGCTTAGGTCGAGCGAGCGGGAGGGCCCCAGATACGCAGTATTTT.